This is a list of T cell receptor beta chains from one sample in a study of cytomegalovirus exposure and HLA in healthy donors. Data came from immunoSEQ multiplex PCR; TCRdb stores just in-frame clones and leaves some out. The sample includes some 150,000 clones, less than 65% of them seen just once. Material for sequencing was PBMCs. Receptors originate from a woman aged 25 to 39 in good health and CMV-seropositive. The CDR3 runs from the conserved cysteine through the conserved F or W. Fields, in order: CDR3 length, D gene, clone size, J gene, V gene, CDR3 protein, CDR3 DNA. A D gene is named only where the DNA matches it firmly. The listing skips clone size in some rows; elsewhere it reads once, few, many or a size class.

>12|TRBD1|-|TRBJ1-1|TRBV6-6
CASNTGGAGAFF
TGTGCCAGCAACACAGGGGGCGCCGGGGCTTTCTTT
>14|-|-|TRBJ1-5|TRBV28
CASKESYPNQPQHF
TGTGCCAGCAAAGAGAGCTACCCTAATCAGCCCCAGCATTTT
>16|-|once|TRBJ2-3|TRBV4-1
CASSQITSKVADTQYF
TGCGCCAGCAGCCAGATCACTAGCAAGGTGGCAGATACGCAGTATTTT
>14|-|-|TRBJ2-5|TRBV5-1
CASSPAGNQETQYF
TGCGCCAGCAGTCCAGCCGGGAACCAAGAGACCCAGTACTTC
>14|TRBD1|-|TRBJ1-2|TRBV5-6
CASSLADRAYGYTF
TGTGCCAGCAGCTTGGCGGACAGGGCCTATGGCTACACCTTC
>14|-|-|TRBJ1-1|TRBV9
CASSADRLNTEAFF
TGTGCCAGCAGCGCGGACAGACTGAACACTGAAGCTTTCTTT
>14|TRBD2|-|TRBJ2-7|TRBV29-1
CSVGFGGEGYEQYF
TGCAGCGTTGGCTTTGGGGGGGAAGGCTACGAGCAGTACTTC
>15|-|-|TRBJ1-2|TRBV11-2
CASRRPGLRDYGYTF
TGTGCCAGCAGACGCCCTGGACTGAGGGACTATGGCTACACCTTC
>14|TRBD1|-|TRBJ2-7|TRBV18
CASSPPTGGYEQYF
TGTGCCAGCTCACCCCCGACAGGGGGCTACGAGCAGTACTTC
>13|TRBD1|-|TRBJ2-5|TRBV6-6
CASSGQSRETQYF
TGTGCCAGTTCGGGACAGTCTAGAGAGACCCAGTACTTC
>16|TRBD2|-|TRBJ2-7|TRBV7-9
CATTASEPGLVYEQYF
TGTGCCACTACGGCGTCCGAACCCGGACTAGTCTACGAGCAGTACTTC
>15|-|few|TRBJ2-7|TRBV2
CASSAAAGRTGEQYF
TGTGCCAGCAGTGCAGCGGCAGGGCGTACTGGCGAGCAGTACTTC
>13|-|-|TRBJ2-5|TRBV5-4
CASSLTGRETQYF
TGTGCCAGCAGCCTAACGGGGAGGGAGACCCAGTACTTC
>17|-|-|TRBJ2-1|TRBV19
CASSSRTGGFTYNEQFF
TGTGCCAGTAGTTCACGAACAGGCGGATTTACCTACAATGAGCAGTTCTTC
>10|-|few|TRBJ2-3|TRBV29-1
CSVGGDTQYF
TGCAGCGTTGGAGGGGATACGCAGTATTTT
>15|-|-|TRBJ1-5|TRBV5-6
CASSLKGYSNQPQHF
TGTGCCAGCAGCTTGAAGGGGTATAGCAATCAGCCCCAGCATTTT
>15|TRBD2|-|TRBJ2-3|TRBV9
CASSGGELAADTQYF
TGTGCCAGCAGCGGGGGCGAACTAGCGGCTGATACGCAGTATTTT
>16|-|-|TRBJ2-3|TRBV7-8
CASSPRVRGSTDTQYF
TGTGCCAGCAGCCCCCGGGTCCGAGGGTCCACAGATACGCAGTATTTT
>14|-|-|TRBJ2-7|TRBV6-1
CASSGFAYTYEQYF
TGTGCCAGCAGTGGTTTTGCGTATACCTACGAGCAGTACTTC
>15|TRBD2|few|TRBJ2-1|TRBV6-1
CAGALAGYSYNEQFF
TGTGCCGGCGCACTAGCGGGCTACTCCTACAATGAGCAGTTCTTC
>15|-|-|TRBJ2-6|TRBV5-5
CASSSTFSGANVLTF
TGTGCCAGCAGCTCTACCTTCTCTGGGGCCAACGTCCTGACTTTC
>14|TRBD1|-|TRBJ2-7|TRBV30
CAWSVPGQSYEQYF
TGTGCCTGGAGTGTGCCGGGACAGTCCTACGAGCAGTACTTC
>12|-|-|TRBJ1-2|TRBV29-1
CSVVDIYYGYTF
TGCAGCGTTGTGGACATTTACTATGGCTACACCTTC
>11|-|-|TRBJ1-2|TRBV20-1
CSASPEGGYTF
TGCAGTGCTAGCCCTGAGGGCGGCTACACCTTC
>13|-|few|TRBJ1-2|TRBV18
CASSQSREDGYTF
TGTGCCAGCTCACAAAGTAGGGAGGATGGCTACACCTTC
>13|-|few|TRBJ1-2|TRBV2
CASSGEDESGYTF
TGTGCCAGCAGTGGCGAGGATGAGAGTGGCTACACCTTC
>13|TRBD2|-|TRBJ2-7|TRBV6-1
CASKPLAGVGQYF
TGTGCCAGCAAGCCGCTAGCGGGAGTAGGGCAGTACTTC
>16|-|-|TRBJ1-2|TRBV19
CASSIGGGTIFRSYTF
TGTGCCAGTAGTATCGGTGGAGGGACGATTTTTAGGAGCTACACCTTC
>17|-|-|TRBJ2-2|TRBV27
CASSLAGHSKSTGELFF
TGTGCCAGCAGCCTGGCGGGGCACAGCAAGTCCACCGGGGAGCTGTTTTTT
>14|-|-|TRBJ1-2|TRBV29-1
CSVARGMTNYGYTF
TGCAGCGTTGCCAGGGGAATGACCAACTATGGCTACACCTTC
>16|TRBD2|-|TRBJ2-1|TRBV7-9
CASSPPGAGGHNEQFF
TGTGCCAGCAGCCCGCCTGGAGCGGGGGGACACAATGAGCAGTTCTTC
>12|TRBD1|-|TRBJ2-5|TRBV9
CASSGGQGTVNF
TGTGCCAGCAGCGGCGGACAGGGGACGGTTAACTTC
>15|-|-|TRBJ1-2|TRBV7-9
CASSSGEPDNYGYTF
TGTGCCAGCAGCTCAGGCGAGCCTGATAACTATGGCTACACCTTC
>15|TRBD2|-|TRBJ2-7|TRBV6-1
CASSGGTSGSYEQYF
TGTGCCAGCAGTGGCGGGACTAGCGGGTCCTACGAGCAGTACTTC
>10|-|-|TRBJ2-1|TRBV28
CASSSEMVFF
TGTGCCAGCAGTTCCGAGATGGTATTCTTC
>15|TRBD1|-|TRBJ1-1|TRBV4-1
CASSQTGTANTEAFF
TGCGCCAGCAGCCAAACCGGGACAGCGAACACTGAAGCTTTCTTT
>13|-|once|TRBJ1-1|TRBV25-1
CASSARHHTEAFF
TGTGCCAGCAGTGCGAGACACCATACTGAAGCTTTCTTT
>14|TRBD1|-|TRBJ2-1|TRBV2
CASSDPRQGDEQFF
TGTGCCAGCAGTGACCCCAGACAGGGAGACGAGCAGTTCTTC
>21|TRBD2|-|TRBJ2-2|TRBV27
CASSTSRSHYTSGHNTGELFF
TGTGCCAGCAGTACAAGTAGGTCTCACTACACTAGCGGGCATAACACCGGGGAGCTGTTTTTT
>12|-|few|TRBJ1-1|TRBV10-1
CASSSDTQEAFF
TGCGCCAGCAGTTCGGACACTCAGGAAGCTTTCTTT
>15|TRBD2|once|TRBJ2-7|TRBV5-1
CASSPRLAGAYEQYF
TGCGCCAGCAGCCCGCGACTAGCGGGAGCGTACGAGCAGTACTTC
>14|-|few|TRBJ1-1|TRBV9
CASSVVHVNTEAFF
TGTGCCAGCAGCGTAGTCCATGTGAACACTGAAGCTTTCTTT
>13|-|-|TRBJ1-2|TRBV5-1
CASSLFVGEDYTF
TGCGCCAGCAGCTTGTTCGTAGGGGAAGACTACACCTTC
>13|-|-|TRBJ2-5|TRBV10-3
CAISEGLQETQYF
TGTGCCATCAGTGAGGGACTCCAAGAGACCCAGTACTTC
>10|-|-|TRBJ2-7|TRBV5-1
CASRLWEQYF
TGCGCCAGCCGCCTATGGGAGCAGTACTTC
>14|-|-|TRBJ1-5|TRBV23-1
CATSDGRRAGPQHF
TGCGCCACCTCTGATGGGAGACGGGCGGGACCCCAGCATTTT
>16|-|-|TRBJ2-1|TRBV5-1
CASNAPGGGPYNEQFF
TGCGCCAGCAACGCCCCAGGCGGGGGCCCCTACAATGAGCAGTTCTTC
>15|-|once|TRBJ2-5|TRBV5-1
CASSLILLGGETQYF
TGCGCCAGCAGCTTGATACTCCTGGGGGGAGAGACCCAGTACTTC